The 14 T cell receptor beta chains below all came from one sample that was sequenced in a study of blood T cell repertoires in COVID-19. Using immunoSEQ multiplex PCR, the repertoire was profiled, and TCRdb retains in-frame clones only, with some absent. Here the sample spans 110,000 to 150,000 clones, approximately 80% being singletons. The sample taken for sequencing was PBMCs or T cells enriched from blood (not recorded which). The origin of the receptors is a woman aged 45 to 65 who had recovered from COVID-19.

The chain recombines TRBV28 with TRBJ2-3, with 8 bases fitting TRBD2. This CDR3 contains 15 residues. CDR1 and CDR2 from the germline V gene are MDHEN and SYDVKM. J lost 4 bases, V lost 3 bases, and 6 bases had no gene match. The CDR3 spells CASSFGSGGADTQYF. The CDR3 region has the DNA TGTGCCAGCAGTTTTGGGAGCGGGGGAGCAGATACGCAGTATTTT.

This chain connects TRBV7-2 to TRBJ2-1; TRBD2 agrees at 10 bases. The trim removed 5 bases at V and 14 bases at J, leaving 15 bases unmatched. This CDR3 spans 15 amino acids. Germline CDR1 and CDR2: SGHTA and FQGNSA. The CDR3 DNA follows: TGTGCCAGCAGCCTCGGGCTAGCGGGGGTCCCCCCAAAGTTCTTC. Its translation: CASSLGLAGVPPKFF.

The chain couples TRBV6-5 to TRBJ2-2; 8 bases are shared with TRBD1. The germline V gene encodes CDR1 MNHEY and CDR2 SVGAGI. CDR3 size: 14 residues. Germline trimming cut 4 bases from V and 7 bases from J; bases unmatched to any gene: 5. The CDR3 DNA follows: TGTGCCAGCAGTTCGGCAGGGGGCAGCGGGGAGCTGTTTTTT. It translates to CASSSAGGSGELFF.

The chain is built from TRBV5-1 and TRBJ2-5; D uncertain. The germline V and J ends were trimmed by 0 bases and 6 bases, with 6 bases remaining between them. This CDR3 is 12 amino acids long. CDR1 SGHRS and CDR2 YFSETQ come from the germline V gene. The DNA of the CDR3 is TGCGCCAGCAGCTTGGGCGGAAAGACCCAGTACTTC. This translates into CASSLGGKTQYF. Full variable domain (missing parts from reference TRBV5-1 and TRBJ2-5): KAGVTQTPRYLIKTRGQQVTLSCSPISGHRSVSWYQQTPGQGLQFLFEYFSETQRNKGNFPGRFSGRQFSNSRSEMNVSTLELGDSALYLCASSLGGKTQYFGPGTRLLVL.

CDR3 sequence (DNA): TGCGCCAGCAGGCTATCAACGCAAGAGACCCAGTACTTC. Translation: CASRLSTQETQYF. The chain links TRBV5-1 to TRBJ2-5, with D hard to call. CDR3 size: 13 residues. CDR1 and CDR2 (germline): SGHRS, YFSETQ. V was shortened by 5 bases and J by 2 bases, with 10 bases between the two germline ends.

The chain uses TRBV4-2 and TRBJ1-1, with TRBD1 as a possible D gene (6 bases). The V end lost 1 base, the J end lost 8 bases, and 11 bases lay between the germline ends. CDR1 and CDR2 (germline): LGHNA, YNFKEQ. The CDR3 totals 13 residues. The CDR3 DNA follows: TGTGCCAGCAGCCAAGGGAGGACAGACGAAGCTTTCTTT. As protein: CASSQGRTDEAFF.

A single count supports this clone. The chain carries TRBV5-4 and TRBJ2-4, with D maybe TRBD2 (5 bases). V lost 7 bases and J lost 2, with 10 bases in between. The CDR3 length is 13 residues. Germline V lookup: CDR1 SGHNT, CDR2 YYREEE (reference sequence). The CDR3 region is CASRGGTKNIQYF. The CDR3 region has the DNA TGTGCCAGCCGCGGAGGCACCAAAAACATTCAGTACTTC.

The chain employs TRBV3-1 (or the pseudogene TRBV3-2) and TRBJ2-1; 9 nucleotides match TRBD1. Germline V gene lookup returns CDR1 LGHDT and CDR2 YNNKEL (reference sequence). This CDR3 is 16 amino acids long. V dropped 2 bases and J dropped 3; count of bases not matched to a gene: 5. CDR3 residues: CASSQTGQGYYNEQFF. The CDR3 DNA reads TGTGCCAGCAGCCAAACCGGACAGGGGTACTACAATGAGCAGTTCTTC.

This clone has more than one count but fewer than ten. The gene calls are TRBV10-3 and TRBJ1-3; D may be TRBD1 (5 bases). V was cut by 6 bases and J by 0 bases, with 12 bases left in between. Germline V gene data show CDR1 as ENHRY and CDR2 as SYGVKD. This CDR3 is 15 amino acids long. This CDR3 is CAIREDMISGNTIYF. In nucleotides, the CDR3 is TGTGCCATCAGGGAGGACATGATCTCTGGAAACACCATATATTTT.

V is TRBV5-1 and J is TRBJ2-5; D is unresolved. Germline V lookup: CDR1 SGHRS, CDR2 YFSETQ. CDR3 length equals 14 residues. V gave up 4 bases and J gave up 3 bases, with 13 bases separating them. The CDR3: CASSPPPTEETQYF. The CDR3 nucleotides read TGCGCCAGCAGCCCTCCCCCAACAGAAGAGACCCAGTACTTC.

V is TRBV13 and J is TRBJ1-2, with D unclear. The germline V and J ends were trimmed by 2 bases and 7 bases, with 11 bases remaining between them. The CDR3 spans 13 residues. Germline V gene lookup returns CDR1 PRHDT and CDR2 FYEKMQ (reference sequence). The CDR3 bases are TGTGCCAGCAGCTTAATGGGTTCTAGTGGCTACACCTTC. This translates into CASSLMGSSGYTF.

V usage is TRBV28 and J usage is TRBJ1-6, with D possibly being TRBD1 (5 bases). V lost 6 bases, J lost 9 bases, and 15 bases lay in between. The CDR3 length is 14 residues. Germline V gives CDR1 MDHEN, CDR2 SYDVKM. The CDR3 sequence: CASRQDPGGSPLHF. In DNA, the CDR3 is TGTGCCAGCAGACAAGACCCGGGGGGTTCACCCCTCCACTTT.

The rearrangement uses TRBV5-1 and TRBJ2-1; TRBD1 is a possible D gene (6 bases). The CDR3 totals 13 residues. Germline CDR1 reads SGHRS; CDR2 reads YFSETQ. V was cut by 2 bases and J by 7 bases, with 10 bases left in between. The CDR3, as DNA: TGCGCCAGCAGCTTCAACAGGGATAATGAGCAGTTCTTC. Translating it yields CASSFNRDNEQFF.

The V gene is TRBV7-9, the J gene TRBJ1-2, with TRBD1 identical over 7 bases. The CDR3 totals 19 residues. V lost 1 base and J lost 4; bases outside the gene matches: 18. Germline CDR1 is SEHNR and CDR2 is FQNEAQ (reference sequence). In DNA, the CDR3 is TGTGCCAGCAGCTTAGGTTGGGGGACAGCCCGGGAATCTAGCTATGGCTACACCTTC. Translation gives CASSLGWGTARESSYGYTF.